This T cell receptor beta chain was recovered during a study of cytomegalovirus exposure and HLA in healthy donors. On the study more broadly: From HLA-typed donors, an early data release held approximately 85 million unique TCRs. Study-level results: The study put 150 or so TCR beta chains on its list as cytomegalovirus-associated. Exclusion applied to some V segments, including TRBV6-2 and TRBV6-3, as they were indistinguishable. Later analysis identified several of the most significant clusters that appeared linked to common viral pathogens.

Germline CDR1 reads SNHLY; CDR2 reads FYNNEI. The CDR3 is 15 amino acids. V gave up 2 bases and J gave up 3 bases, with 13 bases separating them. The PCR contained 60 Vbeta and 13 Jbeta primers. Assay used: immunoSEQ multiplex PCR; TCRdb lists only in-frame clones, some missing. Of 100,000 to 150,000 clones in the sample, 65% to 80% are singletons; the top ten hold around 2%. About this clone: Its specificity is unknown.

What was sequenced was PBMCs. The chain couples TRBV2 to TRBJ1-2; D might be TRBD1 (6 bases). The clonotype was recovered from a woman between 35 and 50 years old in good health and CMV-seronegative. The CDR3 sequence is CASSEMDSPDYGYTF. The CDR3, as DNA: TGTGCCAGCAGTGAAATGGACAGTCCGGACTATGGCTACACCTTC.